This T cell receptor (beta chain) was sequenced for a study of beta chain features in type 1 diabetes. Study-level results: An over-representation of cells with high TCR expression could result from cDNA sequencing. Healthy donors had naive, central memory and Treg TCRB repertoires that appeared less similar than those seen among patients. Although PCR might favor shorter templates, it would do so equally in patients and controls.

In regard to this clone: Its antigen is still unknown.

The isolated RNA, all of it, was reverse transcribed, so expressed TCRB transcripts were what got sequenced. Profiling relied on immunoSEQ multiplex PCR, and the TCRdb table lists in-frame clones only, not all of them. The sample consists of hundreds of thousands of clones, about 32% of them appearing once. Sequencing was carried out using naive CD4+ T cells from blood. The clonotype comes from a man aged 18 to 30 in good health.

DNA of the CDR3: TGCGCCAGCAGCGGGGGTTATGGTGAAAAACTGTTTTTT. Translating gives CASSGGYGEKLFF. V gene TRBV4-1 combines with J gene TRBJ1-4; possibly TRBD1 for D (5 bases). Germline V gene lookup returns CDR1 MGHRA and CDR2 YSYEKL. V lost 5 bases to trimming and J lost 7 bases, with 11 bases between them. The CDR3 runs to 13 residues.